This T cell receptor (beta chain) was identified in a study of identical twins. TCRdb processed the 5' RACE reads anew with MiXCR; each CDR3 protein has one entry. The sample contains some 500,000 distinct CDR3 sequences, about 20% of which appear only once. This clonotype occurred many times. Its antigen is not identified. V was shortened by 3 bases and J by 0 bases, with 10 bases between the two germline ends. Germline loops: CDR1 LGHDT, CDR2 YNNKEL (reference sequence). This CDR3 region has 15 residues. Study-wide results and limits: With beta out-of-frame sequences, excess sharing by twins was weaker.

The same specimen was also included in a second study, on T cells expressing NK-cell markers.

The chain recombines TRBV3-1 with TRBJ2-3; D unresolved. The TCR comes from a woman younger than 35 in good health. Sequencing input: CD4+ T cells sorted from blood. Here the CDR3 DNA reads TGTGCCAGCAGCCATCGCAGGCGAAGCACAGATACGCAGTATTTT. Protein sequence: CASSHRRRSTDTQYF.